One and the same sample provided the 10 T cell receptor beta chains below, sequenced in a study of T-cell reconstitution after alpha-beta-depleted transplantation in children (dated by TCRdb to 2016 to 2017). The library relied on PCR. Sequencer: Illumina HiSeq 2500. TCR library preparation used molecular barcoding, with unique molecular identifiers applied to normalize quantification of the TCRbeta repertoire. TCRdb reprocessed the public reads (quality trimming at Q25 with fastp, clone calling with MiXCR) and kept in-frame beta chains. One record per CDR3 amino acid sequence lists the most common genes and DNA. The sample contains hundreds of thousands of distinct CDR3 sequences, 10% to 15% of them found a single time. The top ten clones comprise 2% to 2.5% of the sample. Reading the label with the study, this specimen's treatment or condition is: allogeneic hematopoietic cell transplantation with graft depleted of TCRalphabeta T cells and CD19 B cells.

The sample in question was PBMCs, mostly from graft donor cells, obtained 360 days after TCRalphabeta/CD19-depleted stem cell transplant. Receptors were obtained from a male patient younger than 18 who had a stem cell transplant for acute myeloid leukemia, so the T cells may come from the graft donor.

The CDR3 protein is CATSDLGGLAGDAGELFF. Here the CDR3 DNA reads TGTGCCACCAGTGATTTGGGGGGACTAGCGGGAGACGCCGGGGAGCTGTTTTTT. V and J are TRBV24-1 and TRBJ2-2; 14 positions agree with TRBD2. CDR1 KGHDR and CDR2 SFDVKD come from the germline V gene. V trimming: 0 bases; J trimming: 6 bases; junction bases outside the gene matches: 5. CDR3 length equals 18 residues.

The rearrangement uses TRBV11-2 and TRBJ2-4; D remains unclear. CDR1 and CDR2 (germline): SGHAT, FQNNGV. V lost 2 bases and J lost 4, with 18 bases in between. The length of the CDR3 is 17 residues. The CDR3 loop is CASSLRFIAASKNIQYF. The CDR3 DNA reads as TGTGCCAGCAGCTTAAGATTTATCGCAGCGAGTAAAAACATTCAGTACTTC.

This clonotype was recorded a few times. The chain carries TRBV18 and TRBJ2-5; 13 nucleotides match TRBD2. Germline V gene data show CDR1 as KGHSH and CDR2 as LQKENI. After removal of 2 bases from V and 4 bases from J, the junction contained 1 base not matched to a gene. The CDR3 spans 15 residues. The CDR3 is CASSPRTSGRETQYF. For the CDR3, the DNA is TGTGCCAGCTCACCAAGGACTAGCGGGAGAGAGACCCAGTACTTC.

The chain uses TRBV5-6 and TRBJ2-2; D may correspond to TRBD1 or TRBD2 (5 bases each). There are 13 residues in the CDR3. CDR1 is SGHDT, CDR2 YYEEEE, per germline. V dropped 3 bases and J dropped 2 bases, with 5 bases sitting between them. The DNA of the CDR3 is TGTGCCAGCAGCTGGGACAACACCGGGGAGCTGTTTTTT. It translates to CASSWDNTGELFF.

The chain couples TRBV20-1 to TRBJ1-2; D is uncertain. Germline V lookup: CDR1 DFQATT, CDR2 SNEGSKA (reference sequence). CDR3 size: 16 residues. V was shortened by 1 base and J by 5 bases, with 20 bases between the two germline ends. CDR3 loop: CSARGLGSPNIYGYTF. As DNA, the CDR3 is TGCAGTGCTAGAGGACTAGGGAGCCCAAACATATATGGCTACACCTTC.

The rearrangement joins TRBV20-1 to TRBJ1-5, with TRBD1 identical over 8 bases. Germline CDR1 is DFQATT and CDR2 is SNEGSKA (reference sequence). The V segment lost 2 bases and the J segment 0 bases; nucleotides outside the gene matches: 12. CDR3 length equals 18 residues. CDR3 nucleotides: TGCAGTGCTAGACTTATCAGACAGGGGCGAAATAGCAATCAGCCCCAGCATTTT. Its translation: CSARLIRQGRNSNQPQHF.

The chain has TRBV20-1 and TRBJ2-1, with D perhaps TRBD2 (6 bases). This CDR3 is 15 amino acids long. Trimming removed 5 bases at V and 8 bases at J, with 22 bases between. CDR1 DFQATT and CDR2 SNEGSKA come from the germline V gene (reference sequence). This CDR3 is CSASAGTPVGDEQFF. The CDR3 DNA is TGCAGTGCTTCAGCCGGGACTCCGGTGGGGGATGAGCAGTTCTTC.

The chain uses TRBV7-2 and TRBJ1-1; no clear D gene. The V and J ends lost 1 base and 0 bases respectively, with 6 bases between them. From germline, CDR1 is SGHTA and CDR2 FQGNSA. The CDR3 extends over 14 amino acids. The DNA for the CDR3 is TGTGCCAGCAGCTTAGTCGGGTTGAACACTGAAGCTTTCTTT. Translated: CASSLVGLNTEAFF.

This clonotype was detected many times. The V gene is TRBV20-1, the J gene TRBJ2-5, with D possibly being TRBD1 (7 bases). There are 14 residues in the CDR3. Deletions cut 5 bases from V and 2 bases from J, with 15 bases between. Germline V gene data show CDR1 as DFQATT and CDR2 as SNEGSKA (reference sequence). The CDR3 nucleotides read TGCAGTGCTCGGCGGGACAGTAGACAAGAGACCCAGTACTTC. Translating it yields CSARRDSRQETQYF.

This rearrangement joins TRBV18 to TRBJ2-5; 7 bases line up with TRBD1. J gave up 2 bases and V 5 bases, and 8 bases lay outside the gene matches. Germline values: CDR1 KGHSH, CDR2 LQKENI. The CDR3 runs 15 residues. CDR3 coding DNA: TGTGCCAGCTCAACGCAAGGGACAGTTCAAGAGACCCAGTACTTC. Amino acid sequence: CASSTQGTVQETQYF.